This T cell receptor (beta chain) was identified during a study of T cell repertoires in cytomegalovirus infection. A word on this clonotype: Its target is unknown.

CDR3 size: 15 residues. Germline V gives CDR1 KGHDR, CDR2 SFDVKD. V shed 2 bases and J 5 bases; nucleotides not matched to a gene: 5. MiXCR was run by TCRdb on the reads, yielding one entry per CDR3 protein. This sample has some 480,000 distinct CDR3 sequences, with 33% found just once. The V gene is TRBV24-1, the J gene TRBJ1-2; TRBD1 aligns across 9 bases. The specimen comprised cultured PBMCs, sampled from culture after CMV antigen stimulation. The sequence derives from a human donor in good health (CMV status not recorded). Some clones in this sample may be carry-over from other donors' samples. The CDR3 region has the DNA TGTGCCACCAGTGATTCCCGGACAGGGGTTTATGGCTACACCTTC. Residues: CATSDSRTGVYGYTF.